The 16 T cell receptor beta chains below were found in one sample sequenced in a study of shared clonotypes between healthy human individuals. The table came from immunoSEQ multiplex PCR; TCRdb's copy has only in-frame clones and leaves some out. The data hold just over 2,000,000 clones, with around 95% observed a single time. Source material: naive CD4+ T cells sorted from blood. Documented subset: CD45RA+ positively selected. All receptors come from a man between 18 and 35 years old in good health.

On this clone: Relative to the germline gene, one junction end is altered; a read error may explain this. This rearrangement joins TRBV27 to TRBJ2-7; either TRBD1 or TRBD2 may fit D (5 bases each). The CDR3 is made up of 14 amino acids. From germline, CDR1 is MNHEY and CDR2 SMNVEV (reference sequence). The CDR3 nucleotides are TGTGCCAGCAGAGAGTCGGGACCGAATTTACCTACCGTATTC. Its translation is CASRESGPNLPTVF.

The chain is built from TRBV18 and TRBJ1-6; D unresolved. CDR1 and CDR2 (germline): KGHSH, LQKENI. V lost 1 base to trimming and J lost 2 bases, with 9 bases between them. CDR3 length equals 16 residues. The CDR3 DNA reads TGTGCCAGCTCACCACGCGCAGAGACCTATAATTCACCCCTCCACTTT. Its translation: CASSPRAETYNSPLHF.

The chain couples TRBV6-5 to TRBJ1-2; 7 bases map to TRBD1. Germline V lookup: CDR1 MNHEY, CDR2 SVGAGI. The CDR3 loop spans 15 amino acids. The junction had 8 bases not matched to a gene; V was cut back by 7 bases and J by 0 bases. The chain's CDR3 is CASTELDRPNYGYTF. The CDR3 DNA reads TGTGCCAGCACCGAGCTGGACAGGCCTAACTATGGCTACACCTTC.

The V call is TRBV6-6, the J call TRBJ2-6, with D hard to call. This CDR3 region has 16 residues. The V end lost 2 bases, the J end lost 1 base, and 9 bases lay between the germline ends. Germline loops: CDR1 MNHNY, CDR2 SVGAGI (reference sequence). The CDR3 DNA sequence: TGTGCCAGCAGTTACCACTCGATTTCTGGGGCCAACGTCCTGACTTTC. The encoded protein is CASSYHSISGANVLTF.

Notes on this clone: The same CDR3 also results from other DNA sequences found in this sample. V and J are TRBV6-1 and TRBJ2-7; no definite D call. V was shortened by 0 bases and J by 1 base, with 7 bases between the two germline ends. This CDR3 contains 14 residues. Germline assignment: CDR1 MNHNS and CDR2 SASEGT. The CDR3: CASSEAVRSYEQYF. As DNA, the CDR3 is TGTGCCAGCAGTGAAGCGGTCAGGTCCTACGAGCAGTACTTC.

About this clone: A read error may be the cause here, since a much bigger clone is one base away. The chain combines TRBV7-8 with TRBJ1-1; no firm D call. The CDR3 contains 13 residues. V was clipped by 0 bases and J by 1 base, with 3 bases between them. Germline-derived CDR1 and CDR2 are SGHVS and FQNEAQ. CDR3 sequence (DNA): TGTGCCAGCAGCTTAGCGGGGAACACTGAAGCTTTCTTT. Protein product: CASSLAGNTEAFF.

The chain recombines TRBV5-1 with TRBJ2-2; 7 nucleotides line up with TRBD1. This CDR3 is 15 amino acids long. The germline V gene encodes CDR1 SGHRS and CDR2 YFSETQ. V lost 5 bases and J lost 4; bases outside the gene matches: 8. CDR3 sequence reads: CASSDRVSTTGELFF. The CDR3 DNA reads TGCGCCAGCAGTGACAGGGTATCGACCACCGGGGAGCTGTTTTTT.

V gene TRBV28 combines with J gene TRBJ2-5; D gene unclear. The V end lost 10 bases, the J end lost 3 bases, and 12 bases lay between the germline ends. This CDR3 contains 12 residues. The V gene's germline CDR1 is MDHEN and CDR2 SYDVKM. This chain's CDR3 is CAILGLEETQYF. DNA of the CDR3: TGTGCCATCCTGGGATTAGAAGAGACCCAGTACTTC. Looking up the rest from reference TRBV28 and TRBJ2-5 gives the full variable domain: DVKVTQSSRYLVKRTGEKVFLECVQDMDHENMFWYRQDPGLGLRLIYFSYDVKMKEKGDIPEGYSVSREKKERFSLILESASTNQTSMYLCAILGLEETQYFGPGTRLLVL.

About this clone: The sample carries other DNA sequences with the same CDR3. The chain has TRBV2 and TRBJ1-5; D may be TRBD1 (5 bases). The CDR3 sequence is 14 residues long. Germline V gene data show CDR1 as SNHLY and CDR2 as FYNNEI. Between the trimmed V and J ends, which lost 1 base and 6 bases, there was a span of 10 bases. The CDR3 sequence is CASSEGAGFQPQHF. CDR3 DNA sequence: TGTGCCAGCAGTGAAGGAGCAGGGTTTCAGCCCCAGCATTTT.

J is TRBJ2-2 and V is TRBV6-1; 7 bases align to TRBD1. V shed 3 bases, J shed 6 bases, and the junction held 7 bases outside the gene matches. CDR1 MNHNS and CDR2 SASEGT come from the germline V gene. CDR3 size: 15 residues. CDR3 sequence (DNA): TGTGCCAGCAGTGAGATAGGGGGCGCTCCCGGGGAGCTGTTTTTT. The encoded protein is CASSEIGGAPGELFF.

This chain joins TRBV11-3 and TRBJ2-2; the D gene is possibly TRBD2 (6 bases). The germline gives CDR1 SGHNT, CDR2 YENEEA. The CDR3 loop spans 16 amino acids. Trimming removed 2 bases at V and 1 base at J, with 11 bases between. Here the CDR3 DNA reads TGTGCCAGCAGCTTAATTGGGGGGAGGAACACCGGGGAGCTGTTTTTT. Amino acids: CASSLIGGRNTGELFF.

The chain uses TRBV6-1 and TRBJ1-2; D is unclear. The CDR3 covers 13 residues. From germline, CDR1 is MNHNS and CDR2 SASEGT. V was cut by 3 bases and J by 1 base, with 6 bases left in between. The CDR3 nucleotides are TGTGCCAGCAGTGAGCAGAGTAACTATGGCTACACCTTC. The encoded protein is CASSEQSNYGYTF.

The gene calls are TRBV5-4 and TRBJ1-6, with 8 bases identical to TRBD1. CDR1 and CDR2 (germline): SGHNT, YYREEE (reference sequence). After removal of 1 base from V and 7 bases from J, the junction contained 10 bases not matched to a gene. The CDR3 extends over 17 amino acids. The CDR3 nucleotides are TGTGCCAGCAGCTTGATGAAACAGGGGGTAAGGAATTCACCCCTCCACTTT. Encoded protein: CASSLMKQGVRNSPLHF.

The chain employs TRBV5-1 and TRBJ2-7; D might be TRBD1 or TRBD2, each matching 5 bases. CDR1 and CDR2 from the germline V gene are SGHRS and YFSETQ. The CDR3 is 15 amino acids. V lost 0 bases to trimming and J lost 3 bases, with 13 bases between them. CDR3 sequence (DNA): TGCGCCAGCAGCTTGGGTGGGGGTACGATCTACGAGCAGTACTTC. Its translation is CASSLGGGTIYEQYF. Looking up the rest from reference TRBV5-1 and TRBJ2-7 gives the full variable domain: KAGVTQTPRYLIKTRGQQVTLSCSPISGHRSVSWYQQTPGQGLQFLFEYFSETQRNKGNFPGRFSGRQFSNSRSEMNVSTLELGDSALYLCASSLGGGTIYEQYFGPGTRLTVT.

Points on this clone: This same CDR3 is encoded by further DNA sequences in the sample. The chain joins TRBV5-1 to TRBJ1-1, with D uncertain. The CDR3 spans 12 residues. The germline V and J ends were trimmed by 1 base and 4 bases, with 5 bases remaining between them. Germline V gene data show CDR1 as SGHRS and CDR2 as YFSETQ. For the CDR3, the DNA is TGCGCCAGCAGCTTGTTGGGCACTGAAGCTTTCTTT. It yields the protein CASSLLGTEAFF.

The rearrangement links TRBV5-4 to TRBJ2-5, with TRBD2 matching 8 bases. CDR3 length: 15 residues. Germline V gives CDR1 SGHNT, CDR2 YYREEE (reference sequence). Trimming took 3 bases from V and 5 from J; bases not matched to a gene: 9. This CDR3 is CASSSDGLAKETQYF. The DNA of the CDR3 is TGTGCCAGCAGCTCCGACGGACTAGCCAAGGAGACCCAGTACTTC.